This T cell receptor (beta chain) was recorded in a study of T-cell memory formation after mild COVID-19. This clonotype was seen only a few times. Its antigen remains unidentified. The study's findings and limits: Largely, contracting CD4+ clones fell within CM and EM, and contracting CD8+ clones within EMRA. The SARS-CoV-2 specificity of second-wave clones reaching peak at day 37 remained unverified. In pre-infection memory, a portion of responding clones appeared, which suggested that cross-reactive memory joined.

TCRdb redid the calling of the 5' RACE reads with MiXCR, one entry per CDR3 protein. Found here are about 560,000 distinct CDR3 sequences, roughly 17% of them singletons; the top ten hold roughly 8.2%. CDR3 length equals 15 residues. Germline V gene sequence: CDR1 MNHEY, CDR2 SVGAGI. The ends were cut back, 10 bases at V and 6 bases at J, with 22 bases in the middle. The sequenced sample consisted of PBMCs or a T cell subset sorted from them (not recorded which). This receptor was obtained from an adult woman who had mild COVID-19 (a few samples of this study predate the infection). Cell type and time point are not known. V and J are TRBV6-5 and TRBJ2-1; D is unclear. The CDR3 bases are TGTGCCACCAGGACCCGGGCAATTTCGGGCAATGAGCAGTTCTTC. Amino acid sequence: CATRTRAISGNEQFF.